Sequencing of this T cell receptor (beta chain) was carried out in a study of vaccination and CD4 T cells after COVID-19. Study context: Two mRNA vaccine doses were given, either BNT162b2 or mRNA-1273. Diagnosis preceded the drawing of post-COVID samples by a median around 95 days (range 35 to 161).

Study observations and caveats: The median count of SARS-CoV-2-reactive clonotypes rose from approximately 21 to 40, not significantly. Investigators enrolled relatively few convalescent patients and included no early post-infection timepoints.

The CDR3 length is 14 residues. Trimming pared 1 base from V and 2 bases from J, leaving 7 bases between. The germline V gene has CDR1 SGHTA and CDR2 FQGNSA. Cultured CD4+ T-cell DNA underwent Oncomine TCR Beta short-read sequencing. The genomic DNA was obtained from cultured CD4+ T cells by extraction with the QIAamp micro DNA kit. A single record per CDR3 protein comes from TCRdb applying MiXCR to the PCR reads. The sample yields under 10,000 distinct CDR3 sequences, around a third seen once. This clonotype has a single count. Its target is unknown. The treatment: 10-day PBMC culture with coronavirus spike peptide pools or control peptides (ViraFEST assay). The unexposed donor's CD4+ T cells were collected before the COVID-19 pandemic (2011-2018).

The TCR was taken from a human donor in good health. This chain connects TRBV7-2 to TRBJ2-3, with D uncertain. The material sequenced was CD4+ T cells from blood, cultured in vitro. In DNA, the CDR3 is TGTGCCAGCAGCTTAGGTCTTATCACAGATACGCAGTATTTT. This translates into CASSLGLITDTQYF.